These 17 T cell receptor beta chains were sequenced from one sample in a study of breast tumors, draining lymph nodes, adjacent tissues. Axillary draining lymph nodes of breast cancer patients supplied the node samples. TCRdb processed the multiplex PCR reads anew with MiXCR; each CDR3 protein has one entry. Of about 230,000 distinct CDR3 sequences listed, about 32% are singletons. Input material: axillary lymph node tissue. The receptors shown here come from a female donor with breast cancer. Some clones in this sample may be carry-over from other donors' samples.

There are many counts of this clonotype. The junction departs from germline at one end; a sequencing error may be responsible. The J gene is TRBJ2-1, the V gene TRBV9; 11 bases line up with TRBD2. The CDR3 spans 15 residues. Germline lookup yields CDR1 SGDLS and CDR2 YYNGEE. In DNA form, the CDR3 reads TGTGCCGGCAGCGTAGAACTAGCGGGAGTCAATGAGCAGTTCTTC. Protein sequence: CAGSVELAGVNEQFF. Together with reference TRBV9 and TRBJ2-1, the CDR3 gives the full variable domain: DSGVTQTPKHLITATGQRVTLRCSPRSGDLSVYWYQQSLDQGLQFLIQYYNGEERAKGNILERFSAQQFPDLHSELNLSSLELGDSALYFCAGSVELAGVNEQFFGPGTRLTVL.

There are many counts of this clonotype. J is TRBJ2-1 and V is TRBV7-9, with 11 bases lining up with TRBD2. The CDR3 spans 16 residues. Germline V lookup: CDR1 SEHNR, CDR2 FQNEAQ (reference sequence). Trimming cost V 0 bases and J 6 bases; bases outside gene matches: 4. The CDR3 loop reads CASSLAMGLAVNEQFF. CDR3 sequence (DNA): TGTGCCAGCAGCTTAGCTATGGGACTAGCGGTCAATGAGCAGTTCTTC.

This clonotype was counted a few times. The chain combines TRBV28 with TRBJ1-5, with D unresolved. CDR3 length: 14 amino acids. CDR1 and CDR2 (germline): MDHEN, SYDVKM. Trimming pared 4 bases from V and 3 bases from J, leaving 10 bases between. CDR3: CASSSRAFNQPQHF. The CDR3 bases are TGTGCCAGCAGTTCCCGGGCCTTCAATCAGCCCCAGCATTTT.

This clonotype was observed at least ten times. This chain uses TRBV20-1 with TRBJ2-1; TRBD2 is a possible D gene (6 bases). The CDR3 runs to 15 residues. V dropped 6 bases and J dropped 5 bases, with 20 bases sitting between them. The germline V gene has CDR1 DFQATT and CDR2 SNEGSKA (reference sequence). The CDR3 sequence is CSAGPRREHNNEQFF. The CDR3 DNA reads TGCAGTGCGGGGCCGCGACGGGAGCACAACAATGAGCAGTTCTTC.

Many counts were recorded for this clonotype. V gene TRBV9 combines with J gene TRBJ2-7; D ambiguous. Trimming shortened V by 3 bases and J by 1 base, and 8 bases separated the two germline ends. Germline CDR1 SGDLS, CDR2 YYNGEE. There are 13 residues in the CDR3. CDR3 protein: CASSDGRSYEQYF. The CDR3 DNA follows: TGTGCCAGCAGCGATGGTCGTTCCTACGAGCAGTACTTC.

This clonotype was seen more than once but under ten times. This could be a read error, since a much larger clone is one nucleotide away. The conserved closing phenylalanine or tryptophan is absent in this CDR3, likely reflecting a read error. V is TRBV20-1 and J is TRBJ1-2; D gene ambiguous. V lost 0 bases to trimming and J lost 8 bases, with 4 bases between them. CDR3 length: 10 residues. Germline CDR1 is DFQATT and CDR2 is SNEGSKA (reference sequence). CDR3 in DNA: TGCAGTGCTAGAGATCGGGGCTACACCTCC. It encodes CSARDRGYTS.

This sequence joins TRBV30 and TRBJ2-7; TRBD1 or TRBD2 may be the D gene (5 bases each). The CDR3 runs to 11 residues. The germline V and J ends were trimmed by 3 bases and 5 bases, with 8 bases remaining between them. CDR1 is GTSNPN and CDR2 is SVGIG in the germline V gene (reference sequence). This chain's CDR3 is CAWSGADEQYF. The DNA of the CDR3 is TGTGCCTGGAGCGGGGCGGACGAGCAGTACTTC.

This clonotype came up many times. The CDR3 nucleotides read TGTGCCAGCAGCGTAGGACAGGGAAGCTTTGATGGCTACACCTTC. Protein sequence: CASSVGQGSFDGYTF. The chain is built from TRBV7-3 and TRBJ1-2; 8 bases match TRBD1. Germline CDR1 SGHTA, CDR2 FQGTGA. This CDR3 region has 15 residues. V lost 5 bases, J lost 6 bases, and 11 bases stayed unmatched.

This clonotype showed up many times. This clone may be a read error of a much larger clone one base away. V and J are TRBV20-1 and TRBJ2-7, with 10 bases that match TRBD2. CDR1 and CDR2 (germline): DFQATT, SNEGSKA (reference sequence). The CDR3 runs 14 residues. After removal of 1 base from V and 7 bases from J, the junction contained 7 bases not matched to a gene. CDR3 sequence reads: CSARGSGRAAEQYF. The CDR3, as DNA: TGCAGTGCTAGAGGAAGCGGGAGGGCCGCAGAGCAGTACTTC.

On this clonotype: At one of its ends the junction is not consistent with the germline gene, which may arise from a read error. V and J are TRBV28 and TRBJ2-3, with D possibly called TRBD1 or TRBD2 (5 bases each). The germline V gene encodes CDR1 MDHEN and CDR2 SYDVKM. The CDR3 is made up of 16 amino acids. The CDR3: CAGRTRDPRNTDTQYF. The CDR3 DNA reads TGTGCCGGCAGAACCCGGGACCCACGTAACACGGATACGCAGTATTTT.

A remark on this clonotype: This CDR3 is missing its conserved last phenylalanine or tryptophan, likely due to a read error. The chain joins TRBV7-9 to TRBJ1-5, with 10 bases matching TRBD1. In germline, CDR1 is SEHNR, CDR2 FQNEAQ (reference sequence). The CDR3 is 19 amino acids. After removal of 4 bases from V and 3 bases from J, the junction contained 15 bases not matched to a gene. This CDR3 is CASSYPGQGMEDTNQPQHL. The CDR3 nucleotides are TGTGCCAGCAGCTACCCGGGACAGGGGATGGAGGATACCAATCAGCCCCAGCATCTT.

The chain couples TRBV20-1 to TRBJ2-6; 7 positions agree with TRBD1. Germline loops: CDR1 DFQATT, CDR2 SNEGSKA (reference sequence). Losses at the gene ends were 4 bases for V and 0 bases for J; bases not matched to a gene: 21. The CDR3 covers 21 residues. CDR3 in amino acids: CSATHREYPGQPRSGANVLTF. The DNA for the CDR3 is TGCAGTGCTACCCACAGGGAATATCCGGGACAGCCCCGCTCTGGGGCCAACGTCCTGACTTTC.

The chain joins TRBV12-3 or TRBV12-4 to TRBJ2-7; no clear D. V was cut by 3 bases and J by 6 bases, with 12 bases left in between. This CDR3 contains 13 residues. The CDR3 nucleotides read TGTGCCAGCAGTTTCCAAGGTCCAGTCGAGCAGTACTTC. This translates into CASSFQGPVEQYF.

This clonotype was counted at least ten times. This chain uses TRBV20-1 with TRBJ2-7, with D tentatively TRBD2 (5 bases). There are 14 residues in the CDR3. CDR1 is DFQATT, CDR2 SNEGSKA, per germline (reference sequence). Deletions cut 6 bases from V and 3 bases from J, with 18 bases between. CDR3 sequence: CSAGGIRGGYEQYF. In nucleotides, the CDR3 is TGCAGTGCCGGAGGTATTCGTGGCGGCTACGAGCAGTACTTC.

This clonotype was counted ten times or more. The chain links TRBV25-1 to TRBJ2-3; possible D gene TRBD1, 6 bases. V shed 8 bases and J shed 0 bases, with 9 bases lying between them. The CDR3 runs to 13 residues. Germline V gene sequence: CDR1 MGHDK, CDR2 SYGVNS. The CDR3 DNA is TGTGCCAGCCGGACAGTTAGCACAGATACGCAGTATTTT. The encoded protein is CASRTVSTDTQYF. The full variable domain, with the rest looked up from reference TRBV25-1 and TRBJ2-3, is EADIYQTPRYLVIGTGKKITLECSQTMGHDKMYWYQQDPGMELHLIHYSYGVNSTEKGDLSSESTVSRIRTEHFPLTLESARPSHTSQYLCASRTVSTDTQYFGPGTRLTVL.

This clonotype showed up just once. The gene calls are TRBV7-3 and TRBJ2-2; 8 nucleotides align to TRBD2. Trimming at V came to 5 bases and at J to 6 bases, leaving 5 bases not matched to a gene. Germline-derived CDR1 and CDR2 are SGHTA and FQGTGA. This CDR3 region has 14 residues. CDR3 in DNA: TGTGCCAGCAGCGATGGACTAGCCGCCGGGGAGCTGTTTTTT. Encoded protein: CASSDGLAAGELFF.

The sample holds many counts of this clonotype. This chain joins TRBV9 and TRBJ1-4, with TRBD1 matching 10 bases. Unmatched junction bases numbered 2, after V lost 0 bases and J lost 6 bases. Germline V gene data show CDR1 as SGDLS and CDR2 as YYNGEE. The CDR3 length is 15 residues. The CDR3 nucleotides are TGTGCCAGCAGCGTAGACGGGACAGGGGATGAAAAACTGTTTTTT. It yields the protein CASSVDGTGDEKLFF.